The 7 T cell receptor beta chains below were found in one sample sequenced in a study of early T cells in non-severe SARS-CoV-2 infection. TCRdb used MiXCR to reprocess the 5' RACE reads, holding one entry per CDR3 protein. The repertoire holds 25,000 to 30,000 distinct CDR3 sequences, with around 4.5% as singletons. The sample was whole blood. These receptors came from an adult who was a healthcare worker with PCR-confirmed SARS-CoV-2 infection or an uninfected control (not recorded which).

V usage is TRBV12-3 or TRBV12-4 and J usage is TRBJ1-5; perhaps TRBD1 as D (5 bases). The CDR3 has 14 residues. Trimming cost V 6 bases and J 1 base, with 10 bases left between them. The CDR3 DNA reads TGTGCCAGCAGCCAGGGACGGAGCAATCAGCCCCAGCATTTT. The encoded protein is CASSQGRSNQPQHF.

This clonotype has a count of ten or more. The V gene is TRBV14, the J gene TRBJ1-1; D not certain. This CDR3 region has 14 residues. Germline V gene data show CDR1 as SGHDN and CDR2 as FVKESK. Trimming removed 4 bases from V and 1 base from J, with 10 bases in between. The CDR3 loop is CASSLNLRNTEAFF. CDR3 coding DNA: TGTGCCAGCAGCCTCAACCTTAGGAACACTGAAGCTTTCTTT.

This clonotype was counted many times. The chain combines TRBV28 with TRBJ1-1; TRBD1 might be the D (6 bases). The CDR3 consists of 20 residues. Germline values: CDR1 MDHEN, CDR2 SYDVKM. Trimming cost V 5 bases and J 7 bases, with 35 bases left between them. CDR3: CASSQRKPGQNWKGVGEAFF. In DNA form, the CDR3 reads TGTGCCAGCAGTCAACGAAAACCGGGACAAAACTGGAAGGGTGTGGGTGAAGCTTTCTTT.

This clonotype has ten or more counts. The chain combines TRBV11-2 with TRBJ2-1; TRBD2 agrees at 7 bases. Germline lookup yields CDR1 SGHAT and CDR2 FQNNGV. The length of the CDR3 is 17 residues. Germline trimming cut 4 bases from V and 0 bases from J; bases unmatched to any gene: 9. The CDR3 sequence is CASSSSLAWSSYNEQFF. The CDR3, as DNA: TGTGCCAGCAGCTCATCACTAGCGTGGAGCTCCTACAATGAGCAGTTCTTC.

This clonotype showed up many times. The CDR3, as DNA: TGTGCCAGCAGCGGGACAGGTGCCCACTATGGCTACACCTTC. This encodes CASSGTGAHYGYTF. This rearrangement joins TRBV28 to TRBJ1-2, with TRBD1 matching over 8 bases. Unmatched junction bases numbered 6, after V lost 6 bases and J lost 3 bases. CDR1 and CDR2 from the germline V gene are MDHEN and SYDVKM. The CDR3 runs to 14 residues.

In this sample, this clonotype turned up many times. The J gene is TRBJ1-4, the V gene TRBV13, with 8 positions matching TRBD1. V lost 2 bases to trimming and J lost 8 bases; unmatched junction nucleotides: 10. Germline-derived CDR1 and CDR2 are PRHDT and FYEKMQ (reference sequence). The CDR3 extends over 16 amino acids. The CDR3 reads CASSLNAGGVGEKLFF. The CDR3 nucleotides read TGTGCCAGCAGCTTAAACGCAGGGGGCGTCGGGGAAAAACTGTTTTTT.

This clonotype was detected many times. The chain employs TRBV2 and TRBJ1-5, with D possibly matching TRBD1 (5 bases). From germline, CDR1 is SNHLY and CDR2 FYNNEI. The CDR3 consists of 13 residues. Trimming left V 8 bases short and J 1 base short, with 9 bases between. This CDR3 is CASRWGSNQPQHF. DNA for the CDR3: TGTGCCAGCCGATGGGGCAGCAATCAGCCCCAGCATTTT.